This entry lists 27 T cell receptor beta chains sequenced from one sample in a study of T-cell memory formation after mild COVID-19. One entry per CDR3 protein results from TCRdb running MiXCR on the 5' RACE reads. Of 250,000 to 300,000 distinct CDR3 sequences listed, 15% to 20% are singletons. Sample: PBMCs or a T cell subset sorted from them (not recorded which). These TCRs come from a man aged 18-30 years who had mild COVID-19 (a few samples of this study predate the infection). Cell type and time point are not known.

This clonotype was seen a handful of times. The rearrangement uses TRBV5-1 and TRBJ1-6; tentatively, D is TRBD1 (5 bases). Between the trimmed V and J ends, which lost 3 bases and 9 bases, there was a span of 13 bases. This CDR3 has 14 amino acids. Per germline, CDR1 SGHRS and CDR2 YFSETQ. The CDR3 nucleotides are TGCGCCAGCAGCTCCGGGACCCCAATTTCACCCCTCCACTTT. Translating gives CASSSGTPISPLHF.

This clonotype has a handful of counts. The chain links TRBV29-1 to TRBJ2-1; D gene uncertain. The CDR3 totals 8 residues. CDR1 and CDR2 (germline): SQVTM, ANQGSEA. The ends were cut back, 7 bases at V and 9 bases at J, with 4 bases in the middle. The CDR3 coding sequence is TGCAGCGCCGGTGAGCAGTTCTTC. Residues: CSAGEQFF.

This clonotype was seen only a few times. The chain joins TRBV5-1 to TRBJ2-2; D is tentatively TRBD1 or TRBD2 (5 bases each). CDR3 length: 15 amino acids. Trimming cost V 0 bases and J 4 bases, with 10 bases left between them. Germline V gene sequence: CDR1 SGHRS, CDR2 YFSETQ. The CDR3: CASSLAGSGTGELFF. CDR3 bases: TGCGCCAGCAGCTTGGCAGGGAGTGGCACCGGGGAGCTGTTTTTT.

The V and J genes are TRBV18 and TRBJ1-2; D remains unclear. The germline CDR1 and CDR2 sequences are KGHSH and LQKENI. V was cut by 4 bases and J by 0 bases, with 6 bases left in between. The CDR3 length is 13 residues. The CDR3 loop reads CASSRSSNYGYTF. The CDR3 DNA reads TGTGCCAGCTCACGTAGTTCTAACTATGGCTACACCTTC.

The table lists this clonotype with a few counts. The CDR3 region has the DNA TGCAGTGCTAGATTGGGAGGGGTCTACGAGCAGTACTTC. This codes for CSARLGGVYEQYF. The chain carries TRBV20-1 and TRBJ2-7, with 7 bases lining up with TRBD2. The V gene's germline CDR1 is DFQATT and CDR2 SNEGSKA (reference sequence). The CDR3 length is 13 residues. V lost 2 bases and J lost 3; bases outside the gene matches: 4.

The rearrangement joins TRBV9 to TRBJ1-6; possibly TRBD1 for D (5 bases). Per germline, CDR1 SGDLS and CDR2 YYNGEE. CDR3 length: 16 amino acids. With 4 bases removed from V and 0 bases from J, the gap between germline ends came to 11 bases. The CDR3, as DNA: TGTGCCAGCAGCTCAGGGTCAAGCTCCTATAATTCACCCCTCCACTTT. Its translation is CASSSGSSSYNSPLHF.

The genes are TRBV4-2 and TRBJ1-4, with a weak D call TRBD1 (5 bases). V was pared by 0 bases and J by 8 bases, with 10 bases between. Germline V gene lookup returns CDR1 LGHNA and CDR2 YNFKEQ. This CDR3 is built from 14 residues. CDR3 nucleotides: TGTGCCAGCAGCCAAGATGAGGGGCGGGAAAAACTGTTTTTT. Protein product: CASSQDEGREKLFF.

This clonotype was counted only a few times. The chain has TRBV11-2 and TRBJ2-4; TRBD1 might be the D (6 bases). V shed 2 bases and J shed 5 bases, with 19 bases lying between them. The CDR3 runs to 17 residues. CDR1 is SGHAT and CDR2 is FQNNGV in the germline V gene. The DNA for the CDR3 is TGTGCCAGCAGCTTATCCCCTGTGGGGGCGCAGGAAAACATTCAGTACTTC. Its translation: CASSLSPVGAQENIQYF.

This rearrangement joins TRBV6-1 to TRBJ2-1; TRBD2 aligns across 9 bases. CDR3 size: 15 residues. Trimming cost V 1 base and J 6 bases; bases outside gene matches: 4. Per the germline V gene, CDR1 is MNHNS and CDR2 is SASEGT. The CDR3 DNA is TGTGCCAGCAGTGAAGGGGTGACTAGCGGCAATGAGCAGTTCTTC. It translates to CASSEGVTSGNEQFF.

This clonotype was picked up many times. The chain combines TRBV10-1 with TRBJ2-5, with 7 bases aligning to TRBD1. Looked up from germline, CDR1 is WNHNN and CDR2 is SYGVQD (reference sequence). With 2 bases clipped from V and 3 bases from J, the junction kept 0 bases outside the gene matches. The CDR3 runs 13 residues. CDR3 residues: CASSEDREETQYF. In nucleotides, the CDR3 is TGCGCCAGCAGTGAGGACAGGGAAGAGACCCAGTACTTC.

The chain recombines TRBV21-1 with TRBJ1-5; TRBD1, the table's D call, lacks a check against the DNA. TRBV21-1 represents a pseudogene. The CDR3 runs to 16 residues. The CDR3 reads CASSTPRDKSNQPQHF. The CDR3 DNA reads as TGTGCCAGCAGCACCCCTCGGGACAAAAGCAATCAGCCCCAGCATTTT.

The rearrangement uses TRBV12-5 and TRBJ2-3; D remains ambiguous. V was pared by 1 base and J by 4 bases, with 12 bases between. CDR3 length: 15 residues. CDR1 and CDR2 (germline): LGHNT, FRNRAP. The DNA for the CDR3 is TGTGCTAGTGGTTTGGCGGGCCGTCACTCAGATACGCAGTATTTT. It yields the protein CASGLAGRHSDTQYF.

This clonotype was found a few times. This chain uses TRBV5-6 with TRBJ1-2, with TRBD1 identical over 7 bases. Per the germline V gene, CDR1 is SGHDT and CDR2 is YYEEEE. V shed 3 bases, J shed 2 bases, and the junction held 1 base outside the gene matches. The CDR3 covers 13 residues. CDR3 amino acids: CASSWDRNYGYTF. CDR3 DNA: TGTGCCAGCAGCTGGGACAGAAACTATGGCTACACCTTC.

The CDR3: CASSLAGGLNSPLHF. The CDR3 bases are TGTGCCAGCAGTTTGGCCGGGGGACTAAATTCACCCCTCCACTTT. V usage is TRBV12-3 or TRBV12-4 and J usage is TRBJ1-6, with a possible D match to TRBD1 (5 bases). The ends were cut back, 3 bases at V and 7 bases at J, with 13 bases in the middle. The CDR3 length is 15 residues.

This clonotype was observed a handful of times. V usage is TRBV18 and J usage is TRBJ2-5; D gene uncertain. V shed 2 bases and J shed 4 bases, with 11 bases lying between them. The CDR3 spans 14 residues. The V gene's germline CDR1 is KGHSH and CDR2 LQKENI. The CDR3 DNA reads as TGTGCCAGCTCACCATCCCCGCGCCTAGAGACCCAGTACTTC. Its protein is CASSPSPRLETQYF.

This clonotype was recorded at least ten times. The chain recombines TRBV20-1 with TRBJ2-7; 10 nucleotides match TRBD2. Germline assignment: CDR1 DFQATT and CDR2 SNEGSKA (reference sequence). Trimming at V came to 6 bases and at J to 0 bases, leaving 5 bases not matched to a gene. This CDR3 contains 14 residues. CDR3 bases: TGCAGTGCAGGTCTAGCGGGGGACTCCTACGAGCAGTACTTC. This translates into CSAGLAGDSYEQYF.

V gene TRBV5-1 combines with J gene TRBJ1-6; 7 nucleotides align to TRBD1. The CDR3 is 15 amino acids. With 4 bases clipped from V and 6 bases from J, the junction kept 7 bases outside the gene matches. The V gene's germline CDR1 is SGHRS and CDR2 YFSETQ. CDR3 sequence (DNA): TGCGCCAGCAGCCCCCAACAGGGGCTTAATTCACCCCTCCACTTT. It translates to CASSPQQGLNSPLHF.

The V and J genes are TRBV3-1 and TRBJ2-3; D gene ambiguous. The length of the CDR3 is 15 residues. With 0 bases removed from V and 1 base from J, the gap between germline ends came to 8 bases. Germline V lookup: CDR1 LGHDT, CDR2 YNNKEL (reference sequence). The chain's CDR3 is CASSQDTQGTDTQYF. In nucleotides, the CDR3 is TGTGCCAGCAGCCAAGATACCCAGGGCACAGATACGCAGTATTTT.

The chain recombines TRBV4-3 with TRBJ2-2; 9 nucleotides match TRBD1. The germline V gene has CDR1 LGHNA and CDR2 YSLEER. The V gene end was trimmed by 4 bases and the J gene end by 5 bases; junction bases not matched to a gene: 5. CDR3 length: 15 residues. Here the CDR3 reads CASSLQGARTGELFF. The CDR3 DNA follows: TGCGCCAGCAGCCTACAGGGGGCGAGGACCGGGGAGCTGTTTTTT.

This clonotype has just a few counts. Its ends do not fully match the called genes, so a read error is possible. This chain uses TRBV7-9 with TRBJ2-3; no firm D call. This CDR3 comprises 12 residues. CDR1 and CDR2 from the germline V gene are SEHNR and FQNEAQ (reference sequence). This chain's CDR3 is CSSSLSTDTQYF. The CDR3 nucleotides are TGTTCCAGCAGCTTAAGCACAGATACGCAGTATTTT.

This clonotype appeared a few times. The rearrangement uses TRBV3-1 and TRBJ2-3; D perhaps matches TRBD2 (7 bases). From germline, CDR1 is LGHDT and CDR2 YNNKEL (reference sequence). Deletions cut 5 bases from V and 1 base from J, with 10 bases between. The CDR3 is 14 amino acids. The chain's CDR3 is CASSKGGGTDTQYF. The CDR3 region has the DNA TGTGCCAGCAGCAAGGGGGGGGGCACAGATACGCAGTATTTT.

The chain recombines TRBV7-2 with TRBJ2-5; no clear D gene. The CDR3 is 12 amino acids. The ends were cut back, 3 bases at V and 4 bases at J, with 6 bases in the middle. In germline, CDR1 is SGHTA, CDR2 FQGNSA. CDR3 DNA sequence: TGTGCCAGCAGCTTGGGGATAGAGACCCAGTACTTC. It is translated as CASSLGIETQYF.

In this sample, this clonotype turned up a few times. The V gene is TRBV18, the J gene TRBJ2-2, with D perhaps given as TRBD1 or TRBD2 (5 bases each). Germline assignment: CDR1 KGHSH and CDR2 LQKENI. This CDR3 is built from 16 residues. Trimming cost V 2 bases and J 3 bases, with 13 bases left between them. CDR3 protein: CASSPVSGTYTGELFF. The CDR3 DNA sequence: TGTGCCAGCTCACCAGTCTCTGGGACCTACACCGGGGAGCTGTTTTTT.

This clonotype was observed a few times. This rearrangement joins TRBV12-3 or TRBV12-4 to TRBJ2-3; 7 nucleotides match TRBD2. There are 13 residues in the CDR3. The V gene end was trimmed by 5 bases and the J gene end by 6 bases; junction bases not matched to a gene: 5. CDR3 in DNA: TGTGCCAGCAGTCCTCCGCGGGGGGATACGCAGTATTTT. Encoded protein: CASSPPRGDTQYF.

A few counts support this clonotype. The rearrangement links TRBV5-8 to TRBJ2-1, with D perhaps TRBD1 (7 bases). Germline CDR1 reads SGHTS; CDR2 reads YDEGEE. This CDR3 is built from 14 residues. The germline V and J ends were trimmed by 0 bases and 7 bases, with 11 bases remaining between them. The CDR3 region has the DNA TGTGCCAGCAGCTTGGATCAGGGGGGTAATGAGCAGTTCTTC. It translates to CASSLDQGGNEQFF.

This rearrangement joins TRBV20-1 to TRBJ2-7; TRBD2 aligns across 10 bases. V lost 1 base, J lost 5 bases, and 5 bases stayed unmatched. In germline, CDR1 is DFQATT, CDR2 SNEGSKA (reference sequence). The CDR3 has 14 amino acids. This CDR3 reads CSARALAGFDEQYF. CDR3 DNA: TGCAGTGCTAGAGCACTAGCGGGGTTCGACGAGCAGTACTTC.

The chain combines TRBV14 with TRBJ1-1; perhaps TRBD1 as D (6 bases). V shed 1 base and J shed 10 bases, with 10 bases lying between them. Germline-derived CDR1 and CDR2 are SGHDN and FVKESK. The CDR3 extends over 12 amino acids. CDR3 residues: CASSQGGGPAFF. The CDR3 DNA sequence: TGTGCCAGCAGCCAAGGGGGGGGGCCAGCTTTCTTT.